This entry concerns a single T cell receptor beta chain. Using immunoSEQ multiplex PCR, the repertoire was profiled, and TCRdb retains in-frame clones only, with some absent. The data show 250,000 to 400,000 clones, roughly 90% seen once. This specimen belongs to a study of cytomegalovirus exposure and HLA in healthy donors. The V gene's germline CDR1 is ENHRY and CDR2 SYGVKD. V lost 5 bases and J lost 2; bases outside the gene matches: 2. This CDR3 has 13 residues. The sample comprised PBMCs. The rearrangement uses TRBV10-3 and TRBJ2-5; 7 bases align to TRBD1. This receptor was obtained from a man aged 30 to 39 in good health and CMV-seronegative. This CDR3 reads CAISRQGQETQYF. The CDR3 DNA reads TGTGCCATCAGTCGACAGGGTCAAGAGACCCAGTACTTC.